The entry that follows covers one T cell receptor (beta chain) sequence. Those who participated ranged in age from 18 to 89 years and resided in about two dozen US areas. Donors were grouped by their self-reported clinical history. The CDR3 is made up of 14 amino acids. The V end was cut by 2 bases, the J end by 3 bases, with 12 bases between. Germline values: CDR1 SGHRS, CDR2 YFSETQ. This entry belongs to a study of blood T cell repertoires in COVID-19. The wider study: Nucleic acid was either cDNA or gDNA, and it came from T cells, B-cell-depleted T cells, or PBMCs.

As originally analysed: Amplification with reference gene primers provided the estimates of nucleated cell counts. Profiling relied on immunoSEQ multiplex PCR, and the TCRdb table lists in-frame clones only, not all of them. V, J and clone size derive from that table, while D and trimming were established from the DNA sequence. The profile shows about 270,000 clones, approximately 90% of them singletons. The chain couples TRBV5-1 to TRBJ2-7; D possibly corresponds to TRBD2 (6 bases). The TCR originated in a woman aged 40-49 years with acute COVID-19. The sample consisted of PBMCs or T cells enriched from blood (not recorded which). In DNA, the CDR3 is TGCGCCAGCAGCTTCTCAGGAGGGGTCTACGAGCAGTACTTC. Translation gives CASSFSGGVYEQYF.